These 4 T cell receptor beta chains were all obtained from the same sample, sequenced in a study of metastatic and nonmetastatic thyroid tumors. All patients were untreated before thyroid surgery. MiXCR reprocessed the PCR reads for TCRdb. The sample contains 25,000 to 35,000 clones, roughly 25% of which appear only once. The specimen was blood. These receptors all stem from a female donor with papillary thyroid cancer or a benign thyroid nodule (not recorded which). Some clones in this sample may be carry-over from other donors' samples.

This chain links TRBV20-1 with TRBJ2-1; 8 positions agree with TRBD1. CDR1 DFQATT and CDR2 SNEGSKA come from the germline V gene (reference sequence). The V gene end was trimmed by 7 bases and the J gene end by 9 bases; junction bases not matched to a gene: 14. This CDR3 comprises 14 residues. This chain's CDR3 is CSEPRTGRDGEQFF. For the CDR3, the DNA is TGCAGTGAACCCCGGACAGGGCGCGATGGTGAGCAGTTCTTC.

By share, this clone counts as medium-sized. This rearrangement joins TRBV6-2 or TRBV6-3 to TRBJ1-6, with D maybe TRBD1 (5 bases). V was pared by 2 bases and J by 7 bases, with 6 bases between. The CDR3 extends over 13 amino acids. Germline values: CDR1 MNHEY, CDR2 SVGEGT. CDR3 nucleotide sequence: TGTGCCAGCAGTTACGAGGGGAATTCACCCCTCCACTTT. Its protein is CASSYEGNSPLHF.

This clone has a count of ten or more. A much bigger clone sits one base away, suggesting this may be a read error. This CDR3 is also generated by other DNA sequences in the sample. V usage is TRBV6-1 and J usage is TRBJ2-1; D is possibly TRBD2 (7 bases). The CDR3 totals 11 residues. Germline V lookup: CDR1 MNHNS, CDR2 SASEGT. CDR3: CASSGDTQQFF. CDR3 sequence (DNA): TGCGCCAGCAGCGGGGACACTCAGCAGTTCTTC.

The V gene is TRBV5-1, the J gene TRBJ2-7; 9 positions agree with TRBD2. The CDR3 consists of 20 residues. V was pared by 3 bases and J by 6 bases, with 25 bases of the junction left unmatched. Looked up from germline, CDR1 is SGHRS and CDR2 is YFSETQ. CDR3 in DNA: TGCGCCAGCAGCTGGAACTCCTTAACGATGCGGGAGGGCCTGTCGGTCGAGCAGTACTTC. This translates into CASSWNSLTMREGLSVEQYF. The variable domain in full, with the rest retrieved from reference TRBV5-1 and TRBJ2-7, is KAGVTQTPRYLIKTRGQQVTLSCSPISGHRSVSWYQQTPGQGLQFLFEYFSETQRNKGNFPGRFSGRQFSNSRSEMNVSTLELGDSALYLCASSWNSLTMREGLSVEQYFGPGTRLTVT.